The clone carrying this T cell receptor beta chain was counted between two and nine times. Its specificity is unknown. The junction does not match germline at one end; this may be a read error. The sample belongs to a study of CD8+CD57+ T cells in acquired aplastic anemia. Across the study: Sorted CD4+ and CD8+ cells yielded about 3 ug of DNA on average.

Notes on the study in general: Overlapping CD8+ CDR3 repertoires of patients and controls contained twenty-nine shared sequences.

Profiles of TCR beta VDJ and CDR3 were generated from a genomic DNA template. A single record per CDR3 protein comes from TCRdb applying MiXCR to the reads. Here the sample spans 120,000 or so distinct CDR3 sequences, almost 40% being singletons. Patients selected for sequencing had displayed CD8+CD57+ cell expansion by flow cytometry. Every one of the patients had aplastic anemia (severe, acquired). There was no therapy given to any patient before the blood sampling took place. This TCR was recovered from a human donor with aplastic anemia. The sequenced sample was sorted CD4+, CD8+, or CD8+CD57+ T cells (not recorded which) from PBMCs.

The CDR3 reads CAISDPSTGETSYEQYF. For the CDR3, the DNA is TGTGCCATCAGTGACCCGAGCACAGGGGAAACATCCTACGAGCAGTACTTC. The chain employs TRBV6-4 and TRBJ2-7; 7 bases fit TRBD1. Germline CDR1 is MRHNA and CDR2 is SNTAGT. The CDR3 spans 17 residues.